This entry lists 20 T cell receptor beta chains sequenced from one sample in a study of molecular identifiers for immune sequencing clone quantification. In TCRdb, the PCR reads were re-called with MiXCR into one record per CDR3 protein. The sample lists about 40,000 distinct CDR3 sequences; under 20% were seen once. Sequencing was done on a sample of naive CD8+ T cells from blood, with Jurkat cell RNA spiked in. Subset reported: FACS-sorted CD8+CD4-CCR7+CD45RA+ naive T cells. The receptors here all came from a human donor in good health. Some libraries in this study had Jurkat cell RNA spiked in.

The chain links TRBV19 to TRBJ2-7, with 11 bases that match TRBD2. Per the germline V gene, CDR1 is LNHDA and CDR2 is SQIVND (reference sequence). The J segment lost 6 bases and the V segment lost 5 bases, leaving 9 bases of the junction unmatched. The CDR3 has 15 amino acids. The CDR3 nucleotides are TGTGCCAGTAGTGAACCGGGACTAGCGGTCTGCGAGCAGTACTTC. As protein: CASSEPGLAVCEQYF.

In this sample, this clonotype turned up many times. The rearrangement links TRBV29-1 to TRBJ2-2, with D unclear. V was shortened by 7 bases and J by 6 bases, with 12 bases between the two germline ends. CDR3 length equals 12 residues. Germline CDR1 SQVTM, CDR2 ANQGSEA. The chain's CDR3 is CSAPAPPGELFF. The CDR3 coding sequence is TGCAGCGCTCCCGCCCCACCCGGGGAGCTGTTTTTT.

At least ten counts were recorded for this clonotype. This chain connects TRBV12-3 or TRBV12-4 to TRBJ2-2; D is unclear. This CDR3 region has 11 residues. Trimming took off 4 bases at V and 8 bases at J, with 5 bases between the two ends. In DNA, the CDR3 is TGTGCCAGCAGTTCCGGGGGGGAGCTGTTTTTT. It translates to CASSSGGELFF.

The rearrangement joins TRBV5-4 to TRBJ2-7; no clear D gene. The CDR3 is 13 residues long. From germline, CDR1 is SGHNT and CDR2 YYREEE (reference sequence). The V gene lost 0 bases and the J gene lost 3 bases, with 7 bases spanning the gap. CDR3 in amino acids: CASSLDYDYEQYF. The DNA of the CDR3 is TGTGCCAGCAGCTTGGACTACGACTACGAGCAGTACTTC.

For this clonotype: A much bigger clone sits one base away, suggesting this may be a read error. This CDR3 reads CASDLLPGTRIVEQFF. The DNA of the CDR3 is TGTGCTAGTGATTTGTTACCCGGGACTAGGATCGTTGAGCAGTTCTTC. The chain uses TRBV12-5 and TRBJ2-1; 8 nucleotides line up with TRBD2. There are 16 residues in the CDR3. The germline V gene has CDR1 LGHNT and CDR2 FRNRAP.

The rearrangement links TRBV7-2 to TRBJ2-3; 8 bases align to TRBD2. The CDR3 is 18 residues long. Germline values: CDR1 SGHTA, CDR2 FQGNSA. V lost 1 base and J lost 1; bases outside the gene matches: 10. CDR3 DNA: TGTGCCAGCAGCTTAGATAGCGGGACTTTCTTTGGCACAGATACGCAGTATTTT. Translating gives CASSLDSGTFFGTDTQYF.

This clonotype was picked up many times. Here the CDR3 DNA reads TGTGCCAGCAGCGATCTAGCGGACGTTTGGAATGAGCAGTTCTTC. Translation: CASSDLADVWNEQFF. V is TRBV6-2 or TRBV6-3 and J is TRBJ2-1, with 7 bases identical to TRBD2. V shed 6 bases, J shed 7 bases, and the junction held 12 bases outside the gene matches. The CDR3 has 15 residues. Per the germline V gene, CDR1 is MNHEY and CDR2 is SVGEGT.

This clonotype is labeled as medium-sized. The chain joins TRBV7-2 to TRBJ1-5, with 7 bases aligning to TRBD1. In germline, CDR1 is SGHTA, CDR2 FQGNSA. The CDR3 runs 13 residues. CDR3: CARGQPYNQPQHF. The CDR3, as DNA: TGTGCAAGGGGACAGCCATACAATCAGCCCCAGCATTTT.

About this clonotype: A much larger clonotype is one base distant, so this may be a read error. The CDR3 protein is CASSLGSSVIF. In DNA, the CDR3 is TGTGCCAGCAGCTTAGGGTCATCGGTGATCTTC. The genes are TRBV11-2 and TRBJ2-5; no clear D. Germline loops: CDR1 SGHAT, CDR2 FQNNGV. CDR3 length: 11 amino acids.

This clonotype was counted many times. The rearrangement joins TRBV5-6 to TRBJ2-1; D is unclear. Trimming stripped 1 base from V and 3 bases from J, with 5 bases between. Germline CDR1 and CDR2: SGHDT and YYEEEE. The CDR3 consists of 13 residues. The CDR3 sequence is CASSLTIYNEQFF. In nucleotides, the CDR3 is TGTGCCAGCAGCTTGACTATCTACAATGAGCAGTTCTTC.

This clonotype was seen many times. The chain carries TRBV6-2 or TRBV6-3 and TRBJ2-3, with D possibly called TRBD1 or TRBD2 (5 bases each). V was shortened by 4 bases and J by 4 bases, with 12 bases between the two germline ends. The CDR3 length is 14 residues. Germline loops: CDR1 MNHEY, CDR2 SVGEGT. Here the CDR3 reads CASSSRGTPDTQYF. The CDR3 region has the DNA TGTGCCAGCAGTTCAAGAGGGACCCCAGATACGCAGTATTTT.

The chain links TRBV5-4 to TRBJ2-3; weak D call: TRBD2 (7 bases). In germline, CDR1 is SGHNT, CDR2 YYREEE (reference sequence). V was pared by 4 bases and J by 2 bases, with 17 bases between. CDR3 length: 16 amino acids. The CDR3 coding sequence is TGTGCCAGCAGCGGGGGGGCCTGGGGTTCCACAGATACGCAGTATTTT. This sequence encodes CASSGGAWGSTDTQYF. The full variable domain, with the rest looked up from reference TRBV5-4 and TRBJ2-3, is ETGVTQSPTHLIKTRGQQVTLRCSSQSGHNTVSWYQQALGQGPQFIFQYYREEENGRGNFPPRFSGLQFPNYSSELNVNALELDDSALYLCASSGGAWGSTDTQYFGPGTRLTVL.

The chain recombines TRBV7-6 with TRBJ2-7; 9 nucleotides match TRBD2. The CDR3 is 17 residues long. Germline V CDR1 and CDR2: SGHVS, FNYEAQ. V trimming: 5 bases; J trimming: 3 bases; junction bases outside the gene matches: 14. This CDR3 is CASSHRNRLAGLYEQYF. The CDR3 DNA follows: TGTGCCAGCAGCCACCGAAATAGGCTAGCGGGACTCTACGAGCAGTACTTC.

The sample holds many counts of this clonotype. V and J are TRBV11-2 and TRBJ2-2, with 7 bases matching TRBD2. Trimming removed 5 bases from V and 3 bases from J; junction bases left unmatched: 21. Per germline, CDR1 SGHAT and CDR2 FQNNGV. This CDR3 has 20 amino acids. The DNA of the CDR3 is TGTGCCAGCAGCCTCCCGGTTTTTCTAAGGGAGGGCGATGACACCGGGGAGCTGTTTTTT. As protein: CASSLPVFLREGDDTGELFF.

This clonotype was counted between two and nine times. The chain links TRBV12-5 to TRBJ1-1; no reliable D call. Germline V gene data show CDR1 as LGHNT and CDR2 as FRNRAP. This CDR3 region has 14 residues. V was clipped by 1 base and J by 1 base, with 7 bases between them. DNA of the CDR3: TGTGCTAGTGGTTTGGGGGCCTCGAACACTGAAGCTTTCTTT. Amino acids: CASGLGASNTEAFF.

This clonotype turned up a few times. For the CDR3, the DNA is TGCGCCAGCAGGGATAGCTATGGCTACACCTTC. Its protein product is CASRDSYGYTF. V gene TRBV10-1 combines with J gene TRBJ1-2; D remains ambiguous. The germline V gene has CDR1 WNHNN and CDR2 SYGVQD (reference sequence). This CDR3 is built from 11 residues. V gave up 6 bases and J gave up 4 bases, with 6 bases separating them.

About this clonotype itself: At one end, the junction sequence differs from germline, possibly due to a read error. The V call is TRBV19, the J call TRBJ2-7; D remains unclear. Germline V lookup: CDR1 LNHDA, CDR2 SQIVND (reference sequence). The CDR3 consists of 13 residues. This CDR3 is CARSIARASEQYF. The DNA of the CDR3 is TGTGCCAGGAGTATAGCTCGAGCTTCCGAGCAGTACTTC.

This clonotype has a count of ten or more. The chain links TRBV12-3 or TRBV12-4 to TRBJ2-7; TRBD1 or TRBD2 may be the D gene (5 bases each). CDR3 length: 18 amino acids. The V end was cut by 3 bases, the J end by 2 bases, with 23 bases between. The CDR3 DNA reads as TGTGCCAGCAGTTTTACGCCTTCGTGGGGACGGTCCCCCTACGAGCAGTACTTC. Translation: CASSFTPSWGRSPYEQYF.

This clonotype was detected ten times or more. The genes are TRBV14 and TRBJ2-7, with TRBD1 as a possible D gene (6 bases). This CDR3 comprises 14 residues. Germline CDR1 reads SGHDN; CDR2 reads FVKESK. V shed 5 bases and J shed 2 bases, with 13 bases lying between them. DNA for the CDR3: TGTGCCAGCAGCTTGCGACAGGCTACCTACGAGCAGTACTTC. It yields the protein CASSLRQATYEQYF.

In this sample, this clonotype turned up many times. This chain links TRBV20-1 with TRBJ2-7; 14 bases fit TRBD2. CDR3 size: 16 residues. Germline V gene sequence: CDR1 DFQATT, CDR2 SNEGSKA (reference sequence). The ends lost 3 bases at V and 1 base at J; junction bases unmatched: 5. This CDR3 reads CSARGLAGVFSYEQYF. The CDR3 DNA reads as TGCAGTGCTAGGGGACTAGCGGGAGTCTTTTCCTACGAGCAGTACTTC.